Below, 22 T cell receptor beta chains from the same sample are listed, as sequenced in a study of cytomegalovirus exposure and HLA in healthy donors. Sequencing was performed with immunoSEQ multiplex PCR; in TCRdb, only in-frame clones are kept and a portion is missing. The table records 200,000 to 250,000 clones, roughly 87% of them present only once. The sample was PBMCs. Receptor source: a woman younger than 35 in good health and CMV-seropositive.

About this clone: Within the sample, other DNA sequences also encode this same CDR3. The J gene is TRBJ1-5, the V gene TRBV5-1, with a weak D call TRBD1 (5 bases). The CDR3 sequence is 15 residues long. V shed 0 bases and J shed 0 bases, with 7 bases lying between them. Germline CDR1 SGHRS, CDR2 YFSETQ. The CDR3 coding sequence is TGCGCCAGCAGCTTGGGACAGTATAGCAATCAGCCCCAGCATTTT. It specifies CASSLGQYSNQPQHF. Full variable domain (remainder filled in from reference TRBV5-1 and TRBJ1-5): KAGVTQTPRYLIKTRGQQVTLSCSPISGHRSVSWYQQTPGQGLQFLFEYFSETQRNKGNFPGRFSGRQFSNSRSEMNVSTLELGDSALYLCASSLGQYSNQPQHFGDGTRLSIL.

This clone was seen just once. V is TRBV15 and J is TRBJ1-1, with D possibly TRBD1 on 5 matching bases. This CDR3 is built from 12 residues. Trimming pared 5 bases from V and 7 bases from J, leaving 11 bases between. Germline V gene data show CDR1 as LNHNV and CDR2 as YYDKDF (reference sequence). DNA for the CDR3: TGTGCCACCAGCCGGCGGGGGAGTGAAGCTTTCTTT. This encodes CATSRRGSEAFF.

The chain has TRBV30 and TRBJ2-7; a weak D match, TRBD1 (6 bases). The germline V gene encodes CDR1 GTSNPN and CDR2 SVGIG (reference sequence). This CDR3 is 12 amino acids long. Trimming left V 7 bases short and J 2 bases short, with 12 bases between. CDR3 nucleotide sequence: TGTGCCTTGACAGGTGGACCCTACGAGCAGTACTTC. Protein sequence: CALTGGPYEQYF.

For the CDR3, the DNA is TGTGCCAGCAGAAGAGCCGGGACTAGCGGTTACGAGCAGTACTTC. Translating gives CASRRAGTSGYEQYF. The V gene is TRBV28, the J gene TRBJ2-7; the match to TRBD2 covers 11 bases. V gave up 6 bases and J gave up 4 bases; unmatched junction bases: 8. The CDR3 has 15 residues. Germline assignment: CDR1 MDHEN and CDR2 SYDVKM. The full variable domain, rest sourced from reference TRBV28 and TRBJ2-7, is DVKVTQSSRYLVKRTGEKVFLECVQDMDHENMFWYRQDPGLGLRLIYFSYDVKMKEKGDIPEGYSVSREKKERFSLILESASTNQTSMYLCASRRAGTSGYEQYFGPGTRLTVT.

This clone was recorded only once. The rearrangement joins TRBV19 to TRBJ2-1; 8 bases match TRBD2. CDR1 LNHDA and CDR2 SQIVND come from the germline V gene (reference sequence). The CDR3 covers 13 residues. Trimming cost V 10 bases and J 1 base; bases outside gene matches: 3. CDR3 loop: CATGLASYNEQFF. The CDR3 nucleotides are TGTGCCACCGGACTAGCTTCCTACAATGAGCAGTTCTTC.

Points on this clone: This sample includes further DNA sequences coding for the same CDR3. The chain combines TRBV28 with TRBJ2-7, with 9 positions matching TRBD1. There are 15 residues in the CDR3. Germline CDR1 is MDHEN and CDR2 is SYDVKM. V lost 4 bases to trimming and J lost 3 bases; unmatched junction nucleotides: 7. CDR3 DNA: TGTGCCAGCAGTTCACCTGGACAGGGGCGCTACGAGCAGTACTTC. Protein sequence: CASSSPGQGRYEQYF. The full variable domain, completed using reference TRBV28 and TRBJ2-7, is DVKVTQSSRYLVKRTGEKVFLECVQDMDHENMFWYRQDPGLGLRLIYFSYDVKMKEKGDIPEGYSVSREKKERFSLILESASTNQTSMYLCASSSPGQGRYEQYFGPGTRLTVT.

This chain joins TRBV28 and TRBJ2-7; D perhaps matches TRBD1 (6 bases). CDR1 MDHEN and CDR2 SYDVKM come from the germline V gene. The V and J ends lost 6 bases and 1 base respectively, with 10 bases between them. The CDR3 has 13 residues. CDR3 DNA sequence: TGTGCCAGCAGGATGACAGGATCCTACGAGCAGTACTTC. It is translated as CASRMTGSYEQYF.

The chain employs TRBV18 and TRBJ2-7; 7 positions agree with TRBD1. The CDR3 extends over 13 amino acids. The junction had 5 bases not matched to a gene; V was cut back by 4 bases and J by 5 bases. Germline V gene data show CDR1 as KGHSH and CDR2 as LQKENI. The CDR3 is CASSLGTADEQYF. CDR3 DNA: TGTGCCAGCTCACTCGGGACAGCAGACGAGCAGTACTTC.

The chain recombines TRBV4-2 with TRBJ2-1, with 8 bases lining up with TRBD2. The germline gives CDR1 LGHNA, CDR2 YNFKEQ. After removal of 0 bases from V and 9 bases from J, the junction contained 19 bases not matched to a gene. The length of the CDR3 is 19 residues. The CDR3 sequence is CASSQDGWAGAGEDAEQFF. The CDR3 DNA is TGTGCCAGCAGCCAAGATGGGTGGGCGGGAGCGGGGGAAGACGCTGAGCAGTTCTTC.

The rearrangement uses TRBV27 and TRBJ1-1; the match to TRBD1 covers 11 bases. CDR1 and CDR2 (germline): MNHEY, SMNVEV (reference sequence). V was clipped by 6 bases and J by 1 base; unmatched bases: 7. CDR3 length: 16 residues. The CDR3 region has the DNA TGTGCCAGCAGCAAGGGACAGGGGGTCGGGAACACTGAAGCTTTCTTT. Amino acid sequence: CASSKGQGVGNTEAFF.

The chain uses TRBV19 and TRBJ1-1; a weak D match, TRBD1 (6 bases). This CDR3 has 15 amino acids. The V gene lost 2 bases and the J gene lost 4 bases, with 14 bases spanning the gap. The V gene's germline CDR1 is LNHDA and CDR2 SQIVND (reference sequence). DNA for the CDR3: TGTGCCAGTAGTATAAGTCCTGGCAGGGGCACTGAAGCTTTCTTT. This sequence encodes CASSISPGRGTEAFF. Supplemented by reference TRBV19 and TRBJ1-1, the full variable domain reads DGGITQSPKYLFRKEGQNVTLSCEQNLNHDAMYWYRQDPGQGLRLIYYSQIVNDFQKGDIAEGYSVSREKKESFPLTVTSAQKNPTAFYLCASSISPGRGTEAFFGQGTRLTVV.

The chain combines TRBV27 with TRBJ2-3, with D perhaps TRBD1 (6 bases). CDR1 MNHEY and CDR2 SMNVEV come from the germline V gene (reference sequence). The CDR3 extends over 14 amino acids. V was cut by 7 bases and J by 5 bases, with 16 bases left in between. The CDR3 region is CASNPTGLVDTQYF. Written as DNA, the CDR3 is TGTGCCAGCAACCCGACAGGTTTAGTAGATACGCAGTATTTT.

The chain joins TRBV28 to TRBJ2-3; no definite D call. CDR1 is MDHEN and CDR2 is SYDVKM in the germline V gene. CDR3 length: 13 residues. V lost 7 bases to trimming and J lost 10 bases, with 18 bases between them. CDR3 coding DNA: TGTGCCAGCACCCTCATAAGAGAGACTTCGCAGTATTTT. Translating it yields CASTLIRETSQYF. Complete variable domain (other parts from reference TRBV28 and TRBJ2-3): DVKVTQSSRYLVKRTGEKVFLECVQDMDHENMFWYRQDPGLGLRLIYFSYDVKMKEKGDIPEGYSVSREKKERFSLILESASTNQTSMYLCASTLIRETSQYFGPGTRLTVL.

The V and J genes are TRBV27 and TRBJ2-2; 9 bases are shared with TRBD1. From germline, CDR1 is MNHEY and CDR2 SMNVEV (reference sequence). This CDR3 is built from 16 residues. Trimming at V came to 4 bases and at J to 3 bases, leaving 6 bases not matched to a gene. CDR3 coding DNA: TGTGCCAGCAGTTCTCGGGACAGGGAGGACACCGGGGAGCTGTTTTTT. This gives the protein CASSSRDREDTGELFF.

There are many counts of this clone. The chain joins TRBV6-5 to TRBJ2-1; a weak D match, TRBD1 (8 bases). The CDR3 length is 15 residues. Per germline, CDR1 MNHEY and CDR2 SVGAGI. The V gene lost 0 bases and the J gene lost 4 bases, with 10 bases spanning the gap. DNA of the CDR3: TGTGCCAGCAGTTACTCACAGGGGGGGTACAATGAGCAGTTCTTC. This translates into CASSYSQGGYNEQFF.

The CDR3 DNA reads as TGTGCCAGCAGTGATGGACTAGCGGTCCAAGAGACCCAGTACTTC. The encoded protein is CASSDGLAVQETQYF. This chain connects TRBV27 to TRBJ2-5, with 10 bases lining up with TRBD2. This CDR3 is 15 amino acids long. Germline V gene data show CDR1 as MNHEY and CDR2 as SMNVEV (reference sequence). Unmatched junction bases numbered 4, after V lost 5 bases and J lost 1 base.

The rearrangement uses TRBV7-9 and TRBJ1-5; TRBD1 is a possible D gene (6 bases). The CDR3 consists of 14 residues. In germline, CDR1 is SEHNR, CDR2 FQNEAQ (reference sequence). V shed 6 bases and J shed 3 bases, with 12 bases lying between them. CDR3 in DNA: TGTGCCAGCAGAGGTCCAGGGGTCAATCAGCCCCAGCATTTT. Encoded protein: CASRGPGVNQPQHF.

V gene TRBV25-1 combines with J gene TRBJ2-3, with a tentative D call TRBD2 (6 bases). The CDR3 runs 16 residues. V lost 4 bases to trimming and J lost 0 bases, with 14 bases between them. Germline values: CDR1 MGHDK, CDR2 SYGVNS. CDR3 loop: CASSGGVGFSTDTQYF. The CDR3 coding sequence is TGTGCCAGCAGTGGGGGGGTAGGGTTTAGCACAGATACGCAGTATTTT.

This clone was recorded once. V usage is TRBV7-8 and J usage is TRBJ1-1, with a tentative D call TRBD1 (5 bases). CDR3 length equals 16 residues. V was trimmed by 5 bases and J by 1 base, leaving 17 bases between them. Germline assignment: CDR1 SGHVS and CDR2 FQNEAQ. For the CDR3, the DNA is TGTGCCAGCAGCCTTTGGGGGGGAGGTACGAACACTGAAGCTTTCTTT. It encodes CASSLWGGGTNTEAFF.

V is TRBV7-9 and J is TRBJ2-7, with no clear D. Germline V gives CDR1 SEHNR, CDR2 FQNEAQ (reference sequence). The length of the CDR3 is 12 residues. V was pared by 5 bases and J by 3 bases, with 8 bases between. CDR3 loop: CASSIVVYEQYF. The CDR3 nucleotides are TGTGCCAGCAGCATAGTAGTCTACGAGCAGTACTTC.

The rearrangement joins TRBV28 to TRBJ1-3, with 9 bases identical to TRBD1. After removal of 5 bases from V and 3 bases from J, the junction contained 8 bases not matched to a gene. CDR1 is MDHEN, CDR2 SYDVKM, per germline. This CDR3 contains 16 residues. CDR3 sequence (DNA): TGTGCCAGCAGTCCACGGGGACAGGGTAATGGAAACACCATATATTTT. Encoded protein: CASSPRGQGNGNTIYF.

The V gene is TRBV27, the J gene TRBJ2-1; TRBD2 aligns across 10 bases. V lost 6 bases to trimming and J lost 4 bases; unmatched junction nucleotides: 6. This CDR3 comprises 15 residues. Germline lookup yields CDR1 MNHEY and CDR2 SMNVEV (reference sequence). DNA of the CDR3: TGTGCCAGCAGCCCCGGGACTAGCGTTTACAATGAGCAGTTCTTC. It yields the protein CASSPGTSVYNEQFF.